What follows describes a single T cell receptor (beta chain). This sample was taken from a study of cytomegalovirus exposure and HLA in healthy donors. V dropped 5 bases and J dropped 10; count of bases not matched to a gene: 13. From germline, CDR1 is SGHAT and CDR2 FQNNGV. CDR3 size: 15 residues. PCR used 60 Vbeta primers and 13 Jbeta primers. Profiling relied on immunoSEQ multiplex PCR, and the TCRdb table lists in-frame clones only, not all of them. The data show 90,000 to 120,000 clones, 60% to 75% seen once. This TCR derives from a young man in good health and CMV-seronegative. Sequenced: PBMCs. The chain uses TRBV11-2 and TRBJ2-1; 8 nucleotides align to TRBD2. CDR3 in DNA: TGTGCCAGCAGCCATAGCGGGGTCCCAGCGCGGGAGCAGTTCTTC. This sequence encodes CASSHSGVPAREQFF.